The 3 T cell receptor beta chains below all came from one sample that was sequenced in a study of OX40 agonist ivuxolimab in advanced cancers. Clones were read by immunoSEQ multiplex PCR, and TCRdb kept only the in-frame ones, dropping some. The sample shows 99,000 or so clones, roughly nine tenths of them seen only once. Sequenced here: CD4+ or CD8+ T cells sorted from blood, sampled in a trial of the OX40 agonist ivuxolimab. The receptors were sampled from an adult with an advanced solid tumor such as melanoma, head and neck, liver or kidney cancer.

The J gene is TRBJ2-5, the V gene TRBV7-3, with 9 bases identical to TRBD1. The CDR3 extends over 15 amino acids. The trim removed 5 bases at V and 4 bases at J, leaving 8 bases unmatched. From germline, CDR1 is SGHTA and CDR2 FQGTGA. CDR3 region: CASSLQGALIETQYF. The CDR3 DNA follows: TGTGCCAGCAGCCTACAGGGGGCTCTGATAGAGACCCAGTACTTC.

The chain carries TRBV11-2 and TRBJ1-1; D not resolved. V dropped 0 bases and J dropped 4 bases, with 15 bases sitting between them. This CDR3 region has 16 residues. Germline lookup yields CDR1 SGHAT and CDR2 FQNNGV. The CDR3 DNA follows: TGTGCCAGCAGCTTAGATCTGGTACCCCCGGCCACTGAAGCTTTCTTT. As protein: CASSLDLVPPATEAFF.

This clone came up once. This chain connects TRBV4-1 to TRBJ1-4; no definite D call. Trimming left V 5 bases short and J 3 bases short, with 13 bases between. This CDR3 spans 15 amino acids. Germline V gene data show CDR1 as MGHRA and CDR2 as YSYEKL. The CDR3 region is CASSSGDSANEKLFF. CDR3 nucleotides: TGCGCCAGCAGCAGCGGAGATTCGGCTAATGAAAAACTGTTTTTT.